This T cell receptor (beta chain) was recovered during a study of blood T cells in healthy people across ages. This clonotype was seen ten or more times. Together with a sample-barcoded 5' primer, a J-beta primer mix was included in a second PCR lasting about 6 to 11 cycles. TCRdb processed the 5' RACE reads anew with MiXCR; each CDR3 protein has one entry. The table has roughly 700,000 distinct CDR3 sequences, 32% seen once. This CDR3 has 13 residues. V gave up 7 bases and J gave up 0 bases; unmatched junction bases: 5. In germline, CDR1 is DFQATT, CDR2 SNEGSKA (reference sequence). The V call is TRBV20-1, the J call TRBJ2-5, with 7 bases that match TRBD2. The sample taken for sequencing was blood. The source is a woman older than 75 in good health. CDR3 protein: CSGWAGDQETQYF. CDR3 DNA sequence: TGCAGTGGCTGGGCGGGGGACCAAGAGACCCAGTACTTC.